This T cell receptor (beta chain) emerged from a study of cytomegalovirus exposure and HLA in healthy donors. Study as a whole: HLA-typed donors were the source of 83 million or so unique TCRs held in an early data release. Study conclusions and caveats: Apart from CMV serostatus, no immune exposure information was available. Most TCRs appeared rarely, but some public TCRs recurred in many donors.

The PCR was carried out with 60 Vbeta primers and 13 Jbeta primers. Assay used: immunoSEQ multiplex PCR; TCRdb lists only in-frame clones, some missing. The repertoire holds some 110,000 clones, with just under 75% as singletons. Comments on this clone: Its antigen is undetermined.

Germline CDR1 and CDR2: SGHAT and FQNNGV. The CDR3 length is 15 residues. V shed 5 bases and J 6 bases; nucleotides not matched to a gene: 12. In nominal health when sampled, donors likely had unrecorded immune exposures nonetheless. The V and J genes are TRBV11-2 and TRBJ2-5; 7 bases fit TRBD2. This TCR was recovered from a man aged 55-75 years in good health and CMV-seropositive. What was sequenced was PBMCs. CDR3 in DNA: TGTGCCAGCAGCCCCCTGGGAGGGGACGGAAAGACCCAGTACTTC. Its protein product is CASSPLGGDGKTQYF.